This record concerns one TCR beta chain sequence. What antigen it recognizes has not been identified. The sample holds no much larger clone one base away, and base qualities are not on file. A second Seattle source provided samples from volunteer blood donors who had recovered from COVID-19. Whole blood was collected in K2EDTA tubes by collaborating institutions according to the institutions' own protocols. For TCRbeta analysis, collaborators shipped samples as frozen whole blood, isolated PBMCs, or DNA extracted from either of those sample types. This specimen comes from a study of blood T cell repertoires in COVID-19 (dated by TCRdb to 2018 to 2020). Describing the broader study: Collaborator samples came from the United States, Italy and Spain and covered acute and convalescent phases of COVID-19. The sample metadata nearly always contained a de-identified subject ID, COVID-19 status, age in years and sex. The prospective study material was composed of cDNA or gDNA derived from T cells, B-cell-depleted T cells, or PBMCs. The samples were drawn from the first 160 participants of the ongoing ImmuneRACE study and from some 1,300 subjects provided by 6 global collaborators. The repertoires were released in a freely available public database meant as a resource for research on the immune response to SARS-CoV-2. HLA class I and class II types, where available, came from metadata supplied by the sample provider rather than from assay-based typing. Deeply sampled blood TCRbeta repertoires from subjects exposed to, actively infected with, or recovered from COVID-19 were included in the dataset.

Per the germline V gene (reference sequence), LNHDA is the CDR1 and SQIVND is the CDR2. The CDR3 goes from the cysteine to the phenylalanine over 14 residues. The sequence is cut down to CDR3 DNA, 42 bases in frame from base 1. V gives up 3 bases and J gives up 2 bases, and the segment between their germline ends measures 11 bases. Overall results and qualifications from the work: How much clinical and demographic metadata was included differed by source and by participant, and the metadata was provided uncurated.

The immunoSEQ Assay, a bias-controlled multiplex PCR, was used to amplify TCRbeta CDR3 regions from genomic DNA. The original methods were these. The number of nucleated cells in each sample was estimated from the amplification of reference gene primers within the assay. To quantify the absolute abundance of each unique TCRbeta CDR3 rearrangement, sequence reads were collapsed and filtered. Productive Simpson clonality was computed per sample as the square root of Simpson's diversity index over productive rearrangements. TCRdb retrieved this table from immuneACCESS and kept in-frame rearrangements only. Not all clones are present; in checked studies, unresolved V genes account for under half, and no reason is known for the remainder. V, J and clone size reflect that table, while D and trimming were determined from the DNA. This sample comprises some 120,000 clones, about four fifths of them detected only once. The ten largest make up around 13% of the sample.

The sequence links TRBV19 to TRBJ2-7; the D gene is possibly TRBD1, with 6 bases matching. The sequenced sample consisted of peripheral blood. This sequence originates from a woman in her twenties or thirties who had recovered from COVID-19. The nucleotides read TGTGCCAGTAGTATGCCAGGGGACCCCTACGAGCAGTACTTC. This encodes CASSMPGDPYEQYF. Supplemented by the reference TRBV19 and TRBJ2-7 proteins around the CDR3, the complete variable domain is DGGITQSPKYLFRKEGQNVTLSCEQNLNHDAMYWYRQDPGQGLRLIYYSQIVNDFQKGDIAEGYSVSREKKESFPLTVTSAQKNPTAFYLCASSMPGDPYEQYFGPGTRLTVT.